The 17 T cell receptor beta chains below were found in one sample sequenced in a study of blood T cell repertoires in COVID-19. Method: immunoSEQ multiplex PCR; TCRdb's copy keeps in-frame clones and lacks some. The table has 150,000 to 250,000 clones, 82% seen once. The sequencing sample was made of PBMCs or T cells enriched from blood (not recorded which). The origin of the receptors is a man aged 40-50 years who had recovered from COVID-19.

The CDR3 reads CASSLRGRSEAFF. The CDR3 nucleotides read TGTGCCAGCAGCCTCAGGGGGCGGAGTGAAGCTTTCTTT. The rearrangement links TRBV14 to TRBJ1-1; the match to TRBD1 covers 8 bases. Germline loops: CDR1 SGHDN, CDR2 FVKESK. This CDR3 region has 13 residues. After removal of 4 bases from V and 7 bases from J, the junction contained 5 bases not matched to a gene.

The chain couples TRBV3-1 (or the pseudogene TRBV3-2) to TRBJ1-1, with D uncertain. Per the germline V gene, CDR1 is LGHDT and CDR2 is YNNKEL (reference sequence). The CDR3 has 13 amino acids. The germline V and J ends were trimmed by 4 bases and 7 bases, with 13 bases remaining between them. CDR3 in DNA: TGTGCCAGCAGCCCTAGAGGAGGCAGTGAAGCTTTCTTT. It is translated as CASSPRGGSEAFF.

This clone has only one observation. This rearrangement joins TRBV9 to TRBJ2-5, with 7 bases lining up with TRBD2. The CDR3 is 15 amino acids. Germline V gene lookup returns CDR1 SGDLS and CDR2 YYNGEE. The V segment lost 2 bases and the J segment 5 bases; nucleotides outside the gene matches: 9. The CDR3 sequence: CASSVFAGVVETQYF. The CDR3, as DNA: TGTGCCAGCAGCGTGTTTGCGGGAGTGGTCGAGACCCAGTACTTC.

The rearrangement joins TRBV10-2 to TRBJ1-1, with TRBD1 identical over 10 bases. The CDR3 is made up of 15 amino acids. V gave up 6 bases and J gave up 3 bases; unmatched junction bases: 7. Germline V CDR1 and CDR2: WSHSY, SAAADI. The CDR3 reads CASRETGGADTEAFF. Here the CDR3 DNA reads TGCGCCAGCAGGGAGACAGGGGGCGCGGACACTGAAGCTTTCTTT.

This rearrangement joins TRBV30 to TRBJ2-1, with D perhaps matching TRBD2 (5 bases). Germline CDR1 and CDR2: GTSNPN and SVGIG (reference sequence). The CDR3 is 12 residues long. Trimming pared 4 bases from V and 4 bases from J, leaving 8 bases between. The DNA for the CDR3 is TGTGCCTGGATCCCGGGATACAATGAGCAGTTCTTC. Translation: CAWIPGYNEQFF. The variable domain in full, completed from reference TRBV30 and TRBJ2-1, reads SQTIHQWPATLVQPVGSPLSLECTVEGTSNPNLYWYRQAAGRGLQLLFYSVGIGQISSEVPQNLSASRPQDRQFILSSKKLLLSDSGFYLCAWIPGYNEQFFGPGTRLTVL.

This chain links TRBV29-1 with TRBJ2-1, with TRBD2 identical over 9 bases. Germline lookup yields CDR1 SQVTM and CDR2 ANQGSEA. Unmatched junction bases numbered 15, after V lost 3 bases and J lost 9 bases. CDR3 length: 16 amino acids. CDR3 coding DNA: TGCAGCGTTGATGGGTTGAGCGGGAGGAATAGCGTTGAGCAGTTCTTC. Translation: CSVDGLSGRNSVEQFF.

This sequence joins TRBV12-5 and TRBJ2-1; TRBD1 aligns across 10 bases. This CDR3 spans 13 amino acids. The ends lost 1 base at V and 14 bases at J; junction bases unmatched: 5. Germline V gene lookup returns CDR1 LGHNT and CDR2 FRNRAP. The CDR3 DNA follows: TGTGCTAGTGGTTTGGGGACAGGGGGAGAGGAGTTCTTC. Amino acids: CASGLGTGGEEFF.

Only a few counts were recorded for this clone. The chain uses TRBV19 and TRBJ1-2, with D possibly matching TRBD1 (6 bases). Trimming removed 3 bases at V and 2 bases at J, with 7 bases between. Germline V CDR1 and CDR2: LNHDA, SQIVND (reference sequence). The CDR3 has 13 residues. CDR3 in DNA: TGTGCCAGTAGTATGGGGACAAACTATGGCTACACCTTC. Amino acids: CASSMGTNYGYTF.

The chain employs TRBV6-5 and TRBJ2-1; no firm D call. The V end lost 5 bases, the J end lost 8 bases, and 7 bases lay between the germline ends. Germline V gene lookup returns CDR1 MNHEY and CDR2 SVGAGI. CDR3 length equals 11 residues. CDR3 in amino acids: CASSPPYEQFF. DNA for the CDR3: TGTGCCAGCAGTCCTCCTTATGAGCAGTTCTTC.

This chain connects TRBV4-3 to TRBJ1-1, with 7 bases that match TRBD1. Losses at the gene ends were 6 bases for V and 1 base for J; bases not matched to a gene: 2. Germline V gene data show CDR1 as LGHNA and CDR2 as YSLEER. The CDR3 spans 13 residues. CDR3 nucleotides: TGCGCCAGCAGAAGGACAGGGAACACTGAAGCTTTCTTT. Residues: CASRRTGNTEAFF.

The sample holds one count of this clone. The CDR3 spells CASSVVNRATTGEQYV. The CDR3 coding sequence is TGTGCCAGCAGCGTAGTTAACAGGGCTACTACTGGCGAGCAGTACGTC. The V gene is TRBV9, the J gene TRBJ2-7, with D perhaps TRBD1 (6 bases). This CDR3 spans 16 amino acids. Trimming removed 0 bases from V and 6 bases from J, with 19 bases in between. Germline values: CDR1 SGDLS, CDR2 YYNGEE.

CDR3 in amino acids: CASSPQGFGNTEAFF. The CDR3 DNA follows: TGTGCCAGCAGCCCGCAGGGATTTGGGAACACTGAAGCTTTCTTT. The chain couples TRBV7-2 to TRBJ1-1; a possible D gene is TRBD1 (5 bases). V was trimmed by 5 bases and J by 1 base, leaving 14 bases between them. Germline CDR1 reads SGHTA; CDR2 reads FQGNSA. The CDR3 is made up of 15 amino acids.

The chain recombines TRBV7-2 with TRBJ2-7; D remains ambiguous. Trimming removed 3 bases at V and 4 bases at J, with 7 bases between. Germline loops: CDR1 SGHTA, CDR2 FQGNSA. The CDR3 is 12 residues long. The CDR3 DNA follows: TGTGCCAGCAGCTTGTCCGGGTACGAGCAGTACGTC. It translates to CASSLSGYEQYV.

The chain is built from TRBV7-3 and TRBJ2-2, with D possibly TRBD1 on 5 matching bases. The ends were cut back, 4 bases at V and 5 bases at J, with 8 bases in the middle. CDR1 SGHTA and CDR2 FQGTGA come from the germline V gene. The CDR3 sequence is 13 residues long. CDR3 sequence: CASSSQGTGELFF. In DNA form, the CDR3 reads TGTGCCAGCAGCTCTCAGGGTACCGGGGAGCTGTTTTTT.

Here the CDR3 DNA reads TGTGCCAGCAGCTCGTACGACAGGGAAGAGACCCAGTACTTC. This translates into CASSSYDREETQYF. This rearrangement joins TRBV7-2 to TRBJ2-5; 7 positions agree with TRBD1. V dropped 4 bases and J dropped 3; count of bases not matched to a gene: 5. CDR1 and CDR2 from the germline V gene are SGHTA and FQGNSA. This CDR3 has 14 residues.

The chain recombines TRBV7-8 with TRBJ2-4, with 8 bases that match TRBD2. CDR3 size: 12 residues. V lost 5 bases and J lost 14; bases outside the gene matches: 8. Germline V gives CDR1 SGHVS, CDR2 FQNEAQ. The CDR3 region has the DNA TGTGCCAGCAGCCCCGGGACTAGGAAAAAGTACTTC. Protein sequence: CASSPGTRKKYF.

This clone occurred once. As DNA, the CDR3 is TGTGCCTGGAACCCGACAGGGGGGGCCTATGGCTACACCTTC. Translated, it gives CAWNPTGGAYGYTF. This rearrangement joins TRBV30 to TRBJ1-2, with 9 bases lining up with TRBD1. The germline V gene has CDR1 GTSNPN and CDR2 SVGIG (reference sequence). V was clipped by 4 bases and J by 4 bases; unmatched bases: 7. The length of the CDR3 is 14 residues.